This TCR beta chain came from a study of CD8 T cells in Susac syndrome. CD8+ and CD4+ T cells taken from blood had their TCR beta sequenced. In the multiple sclerosis control group, patients were treatment-naive and had stable or active relapsing-remitting disease. TEMRA cells were enriched by FACS, and CD4+ and CD8+ T cells were negatively isolated. Reverse transcription of about 0.5 to 1 ug RNA used random hexamers. An immunoSEQ multiplex PCR amplified TCR beta CDR3 over 54 Vbeta and 13 Jbeta. TCRdb called the immunoSEQ multiplex PCR reads again in MiXCR, with one record for every CDR3 protein. The sample lists about 150,000 distinct CDR3 sequences; over 85% were seen once. Trimming took off 3 bases at V and 4 bases at J, with 12 bases between the two ends. The germline V gene has CDR1 SGHVS and CDR2 FNYEAQ. This CDR3 contains 14 residues.

Sequenced material: CD8+ T cells from PBMCs. The receptor was derived from a human donor with multiple sclerosis. V gene TRBV7-6 combines with J gene TRBJ1-1; no reliable D call. CDR3 sequence (DNA): TGTGCCAGCAGCTTGTACGGGGTAGGCACTGAAGCTTTCTTT. Protein product: CASSLYGVGTEAFF.